Listed below are T cell receptor beta chains from one sample, sequenced in a study of shared clonotypes between healthy human individuals. Sequencing was performed with immunoSEQ multiplex PCR; in TCRdb, only in-frame clones are kept and a portion is missing. The sample records over a million clones, around 95% being singletons. Sequences were obtained from naive CD4+ T cells sorted from blood. These receptor sequences come from a man in his thirties or forties in good health. Both conserved end residues are part of each CDR3. Clone size is given for some rows only: seen once, a few or many times, or a class if the clone is expanded.

NA,TRBJ2-1,TRBV2,CASSPGRISQFF
NA,TRBJ2-7,TRBV7-2,CASSPDRSSGYEQYF
NA,TRBJ2-3,TRBV9,CASSAGPGVETQYF
NA,TRBJ1-5,TRBV4-2,CASSQGPGENSNQPQHF
NA,TRBJ2-7,TRBV5-3,CASSLGSSYEQYF
NA,TRBJ1-2,TRBV11-2,CASSRPTSNYGYTF
NA,TRBJ2-2,TRBV4-1,CASSQDGSKGRGELFF
NA,TRBJ2-7,TRBV6-6,CASSYQAGGSYEQYF
NA,TRBJ2-7,TRBV28,CASTMGYSYEQYF
NA,TRBJ2-6,TRBV9,CASSARGRGVSGANVLTF
once,TRBJ2-3,TRBV5-4,CASSRRPITDTQYF
NA,TRBJ1-2,TRBV10-3,CAIGGQPNNYGYTF
NA,TRBJ2-7,TRBV15,CATSREVSAVSYEQYF
NA,TRBJ2-1,TRBV5-1,CASRDQYNEQFF
NA,TRBJ2-2,TRBV7-3,CASSPSSGSNTGELFF
NA,TRBJ2-1,TRBV5-4,CASSLGQSSYNEQFF
NA,TRBJ2-2,TRBV5-4,CASSSDRGKTGELFF
NA,TRBJ1-2,TRBV28,CASRPGQYGYTF
NA,TRBJ2-3,TRBV28,CASSPRQGADTDTQYF
NA,TRBJ2-3,TRBV30,CAWTPGGTDTQYF
NA,TRBJ2-7,TRBV28,CASASGGLYEQYF
NA,TRBJ1-3,TRBV7-2,CASTFLRDDGNTIYF
NA,TRBJ1-1,TRBV19,CASSMLGDGDTEAFF
NA,TRBJ1-5,TRBV21-1,CASGSGTVNQPQHF
NA,TRBJ1-2,TRBV9,CASSALNSLTGPVHYGYTF
NA,TRBJ1-2,TRBV27,CASSLQGSYGYTF
NA,TRBJ1-4,TRBV18,CASSPQGNNEGKLFF
NA,TRBJ2-7,TRBV29-1,CSGSDDYEQYF
NA,TRBJ2-2,TRBV4-3,CASSQDGTDTGELFF
once,TRBJ2-1,TRBV7-3,CASSSSGTSGRIEQFF
NA,TRBJ2-1,TRBV19,CASTQGGSYNEQFF
NA,TRBJ2-1,TRBV11-3,CASSFQGYNEQFF
once,TRBJ1-2,TRBV5-4,CASSGWIGGLRYF
NA,TRBJ2-2,TRBV19,CASLRGVDTGELFF
NA,TRBJ2-7,TRBV5-1,CASSLDGLDEQYF
NA,TRBJ2-6,TRBV9,CASSVVEGAISGANVLTF
NA,TRBJ2-7,TRBV5-4,CASRAGTSGIGEQYF
NA,TRBJ2-5,TRBV10-3,CAISEPVNTATAADRGVRETQYF
NA,TRBJ2-1,TRBV29-1,CSAERQYNEQFF
NA,TRBJ2-2,TRBV6-5,CASSYRLQGRTGELFF
NA,TRBJ1-1,TRBV27,CASSLRAATEAFF
NA,TRBJ2-1,TRBV7-9,CASSLGRTDYNEQFF
NA,TRBJ2-2,TRBV18,CASSPPGGANTGELFF
few,TRBJ1-4,TRBV10-3,CATTEGLANEKLFF
NA,TRBJ1-2,TRBV6-5,CASRRTYGYTF
NA,TRBJ2-5,TRBV11-2,CASSLDRLLPRETQYF
NA,TRBJ1-3,TRBV7-3,CASSPGTPGNTIYF
NA,TRBJ2-1,TRBV29-1,CSVVRLAGGSEFF
NA,TRBJ2-5,TRBV19,CASSPQGGETQYF
NA,TRBJ2-7,TRBV11-2,CASRSPGQGRYEQYF
NA,TRBJ1-1,TRBV5-1,CASSLDRGNTEAFF
NA,TRBJ2-5,TRBV7-2,CASSLVRKAGDETQYF
NA,TRBJ2-7,TRBV27,CASRLAGTYEQYF
NA,TRBJ1-5,TRBV6-1,CASSEASWSGGRFFENNQPQHF
NA,TRBJ1-3,TRBV7-2,CASSLTRVSSGNTIYF